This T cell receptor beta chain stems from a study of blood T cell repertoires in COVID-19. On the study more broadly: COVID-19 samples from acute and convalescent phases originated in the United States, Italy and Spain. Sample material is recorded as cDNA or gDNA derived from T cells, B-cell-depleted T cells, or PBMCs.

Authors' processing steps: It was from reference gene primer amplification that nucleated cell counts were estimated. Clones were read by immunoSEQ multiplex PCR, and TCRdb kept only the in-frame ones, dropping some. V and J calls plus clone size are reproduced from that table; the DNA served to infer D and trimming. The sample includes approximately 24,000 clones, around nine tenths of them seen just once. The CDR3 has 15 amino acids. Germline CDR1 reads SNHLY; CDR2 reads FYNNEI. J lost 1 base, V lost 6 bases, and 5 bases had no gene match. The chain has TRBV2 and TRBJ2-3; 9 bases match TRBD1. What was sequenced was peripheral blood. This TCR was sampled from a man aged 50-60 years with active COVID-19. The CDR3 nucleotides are TGTGCCAGCAGAGGGACAGGGAGGGGCACAGATACGCAGTATTTT. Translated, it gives CASRGTGRGTDTQYF.